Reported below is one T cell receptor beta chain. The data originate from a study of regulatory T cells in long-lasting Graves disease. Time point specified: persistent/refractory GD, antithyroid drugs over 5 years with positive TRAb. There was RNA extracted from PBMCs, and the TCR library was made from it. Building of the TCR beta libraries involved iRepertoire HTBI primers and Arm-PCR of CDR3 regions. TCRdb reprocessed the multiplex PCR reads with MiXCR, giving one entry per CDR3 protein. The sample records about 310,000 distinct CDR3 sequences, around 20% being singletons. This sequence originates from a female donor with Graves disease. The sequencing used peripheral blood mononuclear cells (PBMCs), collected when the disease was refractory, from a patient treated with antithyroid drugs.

CDR3 nucleotide sequence: TGTGCCAGCAGCTTAGAGTATAGGGGCCATTTGAACACTGAAGCTTTCTTT. It is translated as CASSLEYRGHLNTEAFF. This chain connects TRBV7-9 to TRBJ1-1; D might be TRBD1 (5 bases). Germline V gene data show CDR1 as SEHNR and CDR2 as FQNEAQ (reference sequence). The germline V and J ends were trimmed by 1 base and 0 bases, with 15 bases remaining between them. CDR3 length equals 17 residues.